The next 25 T cell receptor beta chains were all read from a single sample in a study of cytomegalovirus exposure and HLA in healthy donors. The primer mix had 60 Vbeta and 13 Jbeta primers. Measured with immunoSEQ multiplex PCR; TCRdb has only the in-frame clones, and not every one. The sample is made up of about 140,000 clones, and the top ten hold about 2.3% of it. Sequenced input: PBMCs. The receptors shown here come from a young woman in good health and CMV-seronegative.

DNA for the CDR3: TGTGCCAGCAGCCGTACTAGCGGGAGTAGGTACGGGGAGCTGTTTTTT. It encodes CASSRTSGSRYGELFF. The genes are TRBV11-3 and TRBJ2-2; TRBD2 matches 11 bases. With V trimmed by 5 bases and J by 7 bases, 9 bases remained unmatched. The CDR3 is made up of 16 amino acids. Germline V gives CDR1 SGHNT, CDR2 YENEEA.

CDR3 sequence reads: CASSLAGVYNEQFF. CDR3 DNA: TGTGCCAGCAGTTTAGCGGGAGTGTACAATGAGCAGTTCTTC. J is TRBJ2-1 and V is TRBV28; the match to TRBD2 covers 7 bases. Germline lookup yields CDR1 MDHEN and CDR2 SYDVKM. The CDR3 consists of 14 residues. V gave up 2 bases and J gave up 4 bases; unmatched junction bases: 2.

The V and J genes are TRBV5-5 and TRBJ1-2, with 9 bases lining up with TRBD1. V was pared by 4 bases and J by 4 bases, with 11 bases of the junction left unmatched. The CDR3 has 16 residues. Germline V CDR1 and CDR2: SGHKS, YYEKEE (reference sequence). CDR3 DNA sequence: TGTGCCAGCAGCCCCGAGCCTGGACAGGGGAGCTATGGCTACACCTTC. It encodes CASSPEPGQGSYGYTF.

The chain couples TRBV27 to TRBJ2-7, with 7 bases that match TRBD1. Per germline, CDR1 MNHEY and CDR2 SMNVEV (reference sequence). The CDR3 is made up of 17 amino acids. V gave up 6 bases and J gave up 0 bases; unmatched junction bases: 14. The CDR3 coding sequence is TGTGCCAGCAGCAGGAATCGTGACAGGGCCCGCTCCTACGAGCAGTACTTC. Translation: CASSRNRDRARSYEQYF.

This chain uses TRBV7-8 with TRBJ2-3; 9 nucleotides align to TRBD1. V lost 1 base to trimming and J lost 0 bases; unmatched junction nucleotides: 5. Germline lookup yields CDR1 SGHVS and CDR2 FQNEAQ. The CDR3 sequence is 17 residues long. CDR3 protein: CASSLGPTGGSTDTQYF. The CDR3, as DNA: TGTGCCAGCAGCTTAGGTCCGACAGGGGGAAGCACAGATACGCAGTATTTT.

V gene TRBV6-5 combines with J gene TRBJ2-5, with 7 bases aligning to TRBD1. The DNA end is a closer match to TRBJ2-7, so the J assignment may be wrong. Per germline, CDR1 MNHEY and CDR2 SVGAGI. This CDR3 spans 14 amino acids. CDR3 amino acids: CASSPLDRNYEQYF. CDR3 sequence (DNA): TGTGCCAGCAGCCCCCTGGACAGGAACTACGAGCAGTACTTC.

In regard to this clone: This specimen includes other DNA sequences encoding the same CDR3. The gene calls are TRBV9 and TRBJ1-3, with 8 bases identical to TRBD1. The CDR3 sequence is 14 residues long. The germline CDR1 and CDR2 sequences are SGDLS and YYNGEE. Germline trimming cut 2 bases from V and 3 bases from J; bases unmatched to any gene: 1. The DNA for the CDR3 is TGTGCCAGCAGCGTTGGGACAGGTGGAAACACCATATATTTT. This translates into CASSVGTGGNTIYF. Looking up the rest from reference TRBV9 and TRBJ1-3 gives the full variable domain: DSGVTQTPKHLITATGQRVTLRCSPRSGDLSVYWYQQSLDQGLQFLIQYYNGEERAKGNILERFSAQQFPDLHSELNLSSLELGDSALYFCASSVGTGGNTIYFGEGSWLTVV.

V is TRBV5-4 and J is TRBJ1-2; D is undetermined. The CDR3 has 12 amino acids. Germline CDR1 reads SGHNT; CDR2 reads YYREEE (reference sequence). Trimming took off 4 bases at V and 2 bases at J, with 6 bases between the two ends. The CDR3 is CASSTANYGYTF. CDR3 nucleotides: TGTGCCAGCAGCACAGCCAACTATGGCTACACCTTC.

The chain couples TRBV14 to TRBJ2-1; D is unclear. Germline lookup yields CDR1 SGHDN and CDR2 FVKESK. V lost 0 bases to trimming and J lost 0 bases, with 9 bases between them. The CDR3 is 16 amino acids. The DNA for the CDR3 is TGTGCCAGCAGCCAAGAAGGCGGCAGCTCCTACAATGAGCAGTTCTTC. Protein product: CASSQEGGSSYNEQFF.

This chain uses TRBV2 with TRBJ2-5; 9 bases agree with TRBD1. The better agreement between TRBJ2-7 and the DNA end casts doubt on the J call. This CDR3 region has 14 residues. The germline V gene encodes CDR1 SNHLY and CDR2 FYNNEI. CDR3: CASRTGQGYYEQYF. The CDR3 DNA follows: TGTGCCAGCAGGACCGGACAGGGGTACTACGAGCAGTACTTC.

The chain combines TRBV6-1 with TRBJ2-7, with 7 nucleotides matching TRBD1. CDR3 length: 14 residues. Germline V CDR1 and CDR2: MNHNS, SASEGT. Unmatched junction bases numbered 8, after V lost 2 bases and J lost 7 bases. CDR3 protein: CASSENRGTREQYF. For the CDR3, the DNA is TGTGCCAGCAGTGAAAACAGGGGAACTCGTGAGCAGTACTTC.

The chain joins TRBV2 to TRBJ1-5; no reliable D call. V lost 4 bases and J 3 bases, leaving 7 bases between the germline ends. The CDR3 has 13 residues. The germline gives CDR1 SNHLY, CDR2 FYNNEI. Here the CDR3 DNA reads TGTGCCAGCAGTGTGGAGTCCAATCAGCCCCAGCATTTT. This translates into CASSVESNQPQHF.

The rearrangement joins TRBV30 to TRBJ1-1; D gene ambiguous. Trimming removed 2 bases from V and 8 bases from J, with 18 bases in between. This CDR3 contains 14 residues. Looked up from germline, CDR1 is GTSNPN and CDR2 is SVGIG (reference sequence). CDR3 sequence: CAWSRVSSPLEAFF. CDR3 nucleotides: TGTGCCTGGAGTCGTGTTAGCAGCCCCCTCGAAGCTTTCTTT.

J is TRBJ2-7 and V is TRBV11-3; 8 positions agree with TRBD1. The germline V gene has CDR1 SGHNT and CDR2 YENEEA. V lost 4 bases to trimming and J lost 1 base; unmatched junction nucleotides: 6. The CDR3 runs to 15 residues. The CDR3 coding sequence is TGTGCCAGCAGCTCAGACAGGGGACCATCCTACGAGCAGTACGTC. Protein product: CASSSDRGPSYEQYV.

The J gene is TRBJ2-1, the V gene TRBV4-3; 7 bases line up with TRBD2. The CDR3 extends over 15 amino acids. The ends lost 0 bases at V and 9 bases at J; junction bases unmatched: 8. Germline CDR1 and CDR2: LGHNA and YSLEER. This CDR3 reads CASSQDVAGAPEQFF. CDR3 DNA: TGCGCCAGCAGCCAAGATGTAGCGGGTGCGCCTGAGCAGTTCTTC.

This chain uses TRBV12-5 with TRBJ1-1; D remains unclear. V lost 3 bases and J lost 1, with 6 bases in between. Germline values: CDR1 LGHNT, CDR2 FRNRAP. The CDR3 runs to 13 residues. CDR3 sequence reads: CASGFRGNTEAFF. Here the CDR3 DNA reads TGTGCTAGTGGTTTTCGGGGGAACACTGAAGCTTTCTTT.

The gene calls are TRBV7-2 and TRBJ1-5; a weak D match, TRBD1 (5 bases). CDR1 and CDR2 from the germline V gene are SGHTA and FQGNSA. Trimming left V 1 base short and J 6 bases short, with 10 bases between. The CDR3 length is 14 residues. The CDR3 sequence: CASSLEAGVQPQHF. DNA for the CDR3: TGTGCCAGCAGCTTAGAGGCGGGGGTTCAGCCCCAGCATTTT.

The rearrangement joins TRBV30 to TRBJ2-2; D gene uncertain. Trimming shortened V by 2 bases and J by 7 bases, and 14 bases separated the two germline ends. The CDR3 spans 14 residues. Germline CDR1 reads GTSNPN; CDR2 reads SVGIG (reference sequence). DNA of the CDR3: TGTGCCTGGAGTAACTGGGCTCCAGGCGGGGAGCTGTTTTTT. Protein product: CAWSNWAPGGELFF.

DNA for the CDR3: TGTGCCAGCAGCCCAGGGTACCAAGAGACCCAGTACTTC. Translating it yields CASSPGYQETQYF. The chain links TRBV9 to TRBJ2-5, with D perhaps matching TRBD1 (5 bases). CDR1 and CDR2 from the germline V gene are SGDLS and YYNGEE. This CDR3 has 13 residues. Trimming pared 4 bases from V and 0 bases from J, leaving 7 bases between.

This sequence joins TRBV19 and TRBJ2-7; 8 bases line up with TRBD1. This CDR3 is 14 amino acids long. Germline assignment: CDR1 LNHDA and CDR2 SQIVND (reference sequence). Trimming removed 3 bases from V and 3 bases from J; junction bases left unmatched: 4. CDR3 in amino acids: CASSIAQGGYEQYF. The CDR3 nucleotides read TGTGCCAGTAGTATCGCACAGGGGGGCTACGAGCAGTACTTC.

Remarks on this clone: Other DNA sequences in this specimen translate into the identical CDR3. This chain connects TRBV19 to TRBJ1-2; D is perhaps TRBD1 (5 bases). Deletions cut 6 bases from V and 2 bases from J, with 10 bases between. The CDR3 contains 13 residues. In germline, CDR1 is LNHDA, CDR2 SQIVND (reference sequence). CDR3 sequence (DNA): TGTGCCAGTAGGACGACAGTGAACTATGGCTACACCTTC. This encodes CASRTTVNYGYTF.

The rearrangement links TRBV6-4 to TRBJ1-1; D might be TRBD1 (6 bases). V shed 6 bases and J shed 2 bases, with 10 bases lying between them. The length of the CDR3 is 13 residues. Germline-derived CDR1 and CDR2 are MRHNA and SNTAGT. CDR3 protein: CASSEQGNTEAFF. The CDR3 bases are TGTGCCAGCAGCGAACAGGGTAACACTGAAGCTTTCTTT.

The chain carries TRBV25-1 and TRBJ1-3; no definite D call. The length of the CDR3 is 11 residues. Germline CDR1 is MGHDK and CDR2 is SYGVNS. V was trimmed by 5 bases and J by 6 bases, leaving 5 bases between them. CDR3 in amino acids: CASSSTNTIYF. For the CDR3, the DNA is TGTGCCAGCAGTAGCACAAACACCATATATTTT.

The V and J genes are TRBV6-1 and TRBJ1-3; weak D call: TRBD1 (6 bases). Germline V CDR1 and CDR2: MNHNS, SASEGT. The CDR3 totals 15 residues. Trimming removed 3 bases from V and 4 bases from J, with 13 bases in between. CDR3 protein: CASSESQGTGNTIYF. For the CDR3, the DNA is TGTGCCAGCAGTGAGTCACAGGGTACGGGAAACACCATATATTTT.

The rearrangement links TRBV6-4 to TRBJ2-3; TRBD2 agrees at 9 bases. The length of the CDR3 is 15 residues. J gave up 2 bases and V 2 bases, and 2 bases lay outside the gene matches. Germline CDR1 reads MRHNA; CDR2 reads SNTAGT. This chain's CDR3 is CASSDGGRATDTQYF. CDR3 coding DNA: TGTGCCAGCAGTGACGGCGGGAGGGCCACAGATACGCAGTATTTT.